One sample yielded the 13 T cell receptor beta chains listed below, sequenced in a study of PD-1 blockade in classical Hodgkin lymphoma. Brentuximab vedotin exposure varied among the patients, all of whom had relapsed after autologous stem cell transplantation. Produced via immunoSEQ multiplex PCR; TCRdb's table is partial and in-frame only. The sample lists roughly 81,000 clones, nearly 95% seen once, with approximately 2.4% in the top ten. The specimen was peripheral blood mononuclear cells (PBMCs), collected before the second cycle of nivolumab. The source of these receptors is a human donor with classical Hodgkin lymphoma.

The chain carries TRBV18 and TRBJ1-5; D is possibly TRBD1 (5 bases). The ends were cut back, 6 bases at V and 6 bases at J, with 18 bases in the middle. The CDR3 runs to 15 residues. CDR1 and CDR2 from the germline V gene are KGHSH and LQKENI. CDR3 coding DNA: TGTGCCAGCTCCAATCGGGGGAGGGAGGGTCAGCCCCAGCATTTT. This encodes CASSNRGREGQPQHF.

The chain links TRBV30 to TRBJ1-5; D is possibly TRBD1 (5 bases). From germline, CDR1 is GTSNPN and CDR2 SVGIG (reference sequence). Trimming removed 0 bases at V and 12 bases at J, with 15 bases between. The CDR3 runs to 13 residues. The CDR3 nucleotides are TGTGCCTGGAGTGTACACGGGACTTCAATCCAGCATTTT. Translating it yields CAWSVHGTSIQHF.

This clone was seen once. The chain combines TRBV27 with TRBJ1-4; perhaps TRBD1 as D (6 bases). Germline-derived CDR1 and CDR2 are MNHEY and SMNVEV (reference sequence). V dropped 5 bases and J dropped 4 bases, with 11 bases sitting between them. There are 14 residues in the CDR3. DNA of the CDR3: TGTGCCAGCAGTCCCGGGACAATTAATGAAAAACTGTTTTTT. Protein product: CASSPGTINEKLFF. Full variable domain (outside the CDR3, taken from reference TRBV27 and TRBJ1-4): EAQVTQNPRYLITVTGKKLTVTCSQNMNHEYMSWYRQDPGLGLRQIYYSMNVEVTDKGDVPEGYKVSRKEKRNFPLILESPSPNQTSLYFCASSPGTINEKLFFGSGTQLSVL.

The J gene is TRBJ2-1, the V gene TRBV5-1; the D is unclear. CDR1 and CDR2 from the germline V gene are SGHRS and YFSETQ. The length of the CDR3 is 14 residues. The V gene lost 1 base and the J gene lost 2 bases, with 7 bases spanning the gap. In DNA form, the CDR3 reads TGCGCCAGCAGCTTGAATGAGGCCTACAATGAGCAGTTCTTC. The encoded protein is CASSLNEAYNEQFF.

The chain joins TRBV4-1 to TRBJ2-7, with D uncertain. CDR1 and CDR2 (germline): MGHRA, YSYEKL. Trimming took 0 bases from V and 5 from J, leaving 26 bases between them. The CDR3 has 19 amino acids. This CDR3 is CASSQDRLGYSERRDEQYF. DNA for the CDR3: TGCGCCAGCAGCCAAGATAGGCTGGGTTACTCCGAACGACGGGACGAGCAGTACTTC.

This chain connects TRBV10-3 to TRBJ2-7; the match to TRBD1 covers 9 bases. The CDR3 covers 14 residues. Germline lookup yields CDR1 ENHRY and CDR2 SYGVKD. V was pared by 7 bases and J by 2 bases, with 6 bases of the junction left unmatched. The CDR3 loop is CAITGTGRPYEQYF. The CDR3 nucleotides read TGTGCCATCACCGGGACAGGGAGGCCCTACGAGCAGTACTTC.

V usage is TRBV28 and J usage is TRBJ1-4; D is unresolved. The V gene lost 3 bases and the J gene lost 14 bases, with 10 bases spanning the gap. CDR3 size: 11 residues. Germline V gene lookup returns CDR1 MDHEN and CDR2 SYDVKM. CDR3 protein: CASSFGFGLFF. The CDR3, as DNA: TGTGCCAGCAGTTTTGGGTTTGGGCTGTTTTTT. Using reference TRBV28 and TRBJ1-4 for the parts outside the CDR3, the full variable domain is DVKVTQSSRYLVKRTGEKVFLECVQDMDHENMFWYRQDPGLGLRLIYFSYDVKMKEKGDIPEGYSVSREKKERFSLILESASTNQTSMYLCASSFGFGLFFGSGTQLSVL.

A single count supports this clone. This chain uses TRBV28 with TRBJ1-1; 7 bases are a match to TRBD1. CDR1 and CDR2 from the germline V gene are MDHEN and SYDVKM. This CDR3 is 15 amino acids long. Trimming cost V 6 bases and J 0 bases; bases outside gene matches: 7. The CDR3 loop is CASSSTGDLNTEAFF. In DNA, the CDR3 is TGTGCCAGCAGCTCTACAGGGGACCTGAACACTGAAGCTTTCTTT.

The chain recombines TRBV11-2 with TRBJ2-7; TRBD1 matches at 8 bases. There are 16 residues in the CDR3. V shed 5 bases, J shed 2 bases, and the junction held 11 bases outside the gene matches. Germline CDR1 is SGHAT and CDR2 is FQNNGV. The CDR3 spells CASSPARTGQTYEQYF. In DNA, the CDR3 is TGTGCCAGCAGCCCCGCCCGGACAGGGCAAACCTACGAGCAGTACTTC.

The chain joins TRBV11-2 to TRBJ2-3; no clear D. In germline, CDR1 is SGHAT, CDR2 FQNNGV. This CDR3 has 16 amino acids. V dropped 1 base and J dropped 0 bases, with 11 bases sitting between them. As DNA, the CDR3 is TGTGCCAGCAGCTTAGGCTATTCTGGCAGCACAGATACGCAGTATTTT. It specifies CASSLGYSGSTDTQYF. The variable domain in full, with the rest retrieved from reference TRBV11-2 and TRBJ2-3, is EAGVAQSPRYKIIEKRQSVAFWCNPISGHATLYWYQQILGQGPKLLIQFQNNGVVDDSQLPKDRFSAERLKGVDSTLKIQPAKLEDSAVYLCASSLGYSGSTDTQYFGPGTRLTVL.

The CDR3 DNA sequence: TGTGCCAGCAGCGTAGCGTTAAAGACAGGTTCTAACTATGGCTACACCTTC. Amino acid sequence: CASSVALKTGSNYGYTF. This rearrangement joins TRBV9 to TRBJ1-2; D is perhaps TRBD1 (6 bases). CDR3 length: 17 residues. The germline V gene encodes CDR1 SGDLS and CDR2 YYNGEE. Trimming shortened V by 0 bases and J by 0 bases, and 15 bases separated the two germline ends.

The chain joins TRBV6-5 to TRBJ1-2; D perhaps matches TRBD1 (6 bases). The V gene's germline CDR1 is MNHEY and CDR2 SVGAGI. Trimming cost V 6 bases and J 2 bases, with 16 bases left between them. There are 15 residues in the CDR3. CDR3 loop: CASSLQGPQNYGYTF. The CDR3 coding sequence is TGTGCCAGCAGCTTACAGGGACCTCAAAACTATGGCTACACCTTC.

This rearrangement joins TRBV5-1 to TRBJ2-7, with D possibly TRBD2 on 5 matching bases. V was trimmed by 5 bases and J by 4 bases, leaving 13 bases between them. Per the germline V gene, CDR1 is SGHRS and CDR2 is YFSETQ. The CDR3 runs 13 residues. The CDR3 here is CASRREQRYEQYF. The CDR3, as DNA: TGCGCCAGCAGAAGGGAGCAGCGGTACGAGCAGTACTTC.